Given below is one T cell receptor (beta chain) in context. The data were obtained in a study of technical replicates of blood from several donors. CDR1 and CDR2 from the germline V gene are SNHLY and FYNNEI. CDR3 size: 12 residues. Assay: immunoSEQ multiplex PCR; the TCRdb copy retains only in-frame clones and omits some. The table has tens of thousands of clones, approximately 94% seen once. The TCR sequence derives from a human donor in good health. The genes are TRBV2 and TRBJ2-3; D is perhaps TRBD2 (6 bases). Sequenced sample: T cells isolated from PBMCs. The CDR3 is CTTGGDLDTQYF. For the CDR3, the DNA is TGTACCACGGGCGGGGATTTAGATACGCAGTATTTT.